Described below is a single T cell receptor beta chain sequence and its context. Its cognate antigen is unknown. Germline is not matched at one junction end, which may reflect a read error. The data were taken from a study of blood T cells in healthy people across ages. Study observations and caveats: Observed TCR beta diversity per million T cells went down as age went up. This fall followed a roughly linear course with age.

The germline V gene has CDR1 PRHDT and CDR2 FYEKMQ (reference sequence). The CDR3 length is 14 residues. A second roughly 6 to 12 cycle PCR used barcoded and J-beta primers. Tagging of each cDNA molecule was performed by a template-switch adaptor with 12 random nucleotides. TCRdb reprocessed the 5' RACE reads with MiXCR, giving one entry per CDR3 protein. The sample gives approximately 2,000,000 distinct CDR3 sequences, 35% to 50% of which show up once; more than 20% is in the top ten. The chain combines TRBV13 with TRBJ2-5; 9 positions match TRBD2. This TCR was sampled from a human donor in good health. Sequencing used blood. Here the CDR3 reads CANSSRAGGETQYF. The CDR3 DNA follows: TGTGCCAACAGCTCCCGAGCGGGGGGAGAGACCCAGTACTTC. The full variable domain, rest sourced from reference TRBV13 and TRBJ2-5, is AAGVIQSPRHLIKEKRETATLKCYPIPRHDTVYWYQQGPGQDPQFLISFYEKMQSDKGSIPDRFSAQQFSDYHSELNMSSLELGDSALYFCANSSRAGGETQYFGPGTRLLVL.